Listed below are T cell receptor beta chains from one sample, sequenced in a study of breast tumors, draining lymph nodes, adjacent tissues. MiXCR, applied by TCRdb to the multiplex PCR reads, yields one record per CDR3 protein. The sample has 130,000 or so distinct CDR3 sequences; about 20% are singletons. Sequencing was performed on axillary lymph node tissue. These receptors all stem from a female donor with breast cancer. Some clones in this sample may be carry-over from other donors' samples. Both conserved end residues are part of each CDR3.

length	V	CDR3
18	TRBV20-1	CSASQLAGAGLAKNIQYF
13	TRBV6-5	CASGTRGNSPLHF
12	TRBV2	CARGQTPGELFF
16	TRBV28	CASSLGVLEAKNIQYF
13	TRBV12-5	CASGLGFSYEQYF
13	TRBV6-5	CASRATGNYGYTF
16	TRBV4-2	CASSQSSREGADTQYF
13	TRBV11-1	CASSSGGTDTQYF
15	TRBV9	CASSISNGFYNEQFF
14	TRBV2	CASSSGRENYGYTF
14	TRBV7-9	CTGSEAGGGYGYTF
15	TRBV7-9	CASSPSTRPADTQYF
12	TRBV4-1	CASSHDLDTQYF
13	TRBV6-5	CASRAGGPYEQYF
13	TRBV5-6	CASHATSTDTQYF
16	TRBV5-4	CASSSQREGAYNEQFF
14	TRBV11-3	CASSGGGAQETQYF
15	TRBV7-9	CASVPGTGSKETQYF
15	TRBV2	CASSPRVSGANVLTF
18	TRBV4-3	CASSQDPSGTAGTGELFF
16	TRBV5-4	CASSMTSGAGADTKYF
12	TRBV7-3	CASSLEGYGYTF
13	TRBV30	CAWNTGINQPQHF
14	TRBV6-8	CASSGTSGTDTQYF
13	TRBV12-3/TRBV12-4	CASSFRGLYEQYF
15	TRBV5-1	CASSVGDRGIEKLFF
14	TRBV9	CASSPRTSRGEQYF
16	TRBV18	CASSPRLARGTGELFF
21	TRBV6-5	CASSYSKVGTSGPRGDYEQYF
14	TRBV29-1	CSVPTSGVTYEQYF
12	TRBV6-1	CASSPLTYEQYF